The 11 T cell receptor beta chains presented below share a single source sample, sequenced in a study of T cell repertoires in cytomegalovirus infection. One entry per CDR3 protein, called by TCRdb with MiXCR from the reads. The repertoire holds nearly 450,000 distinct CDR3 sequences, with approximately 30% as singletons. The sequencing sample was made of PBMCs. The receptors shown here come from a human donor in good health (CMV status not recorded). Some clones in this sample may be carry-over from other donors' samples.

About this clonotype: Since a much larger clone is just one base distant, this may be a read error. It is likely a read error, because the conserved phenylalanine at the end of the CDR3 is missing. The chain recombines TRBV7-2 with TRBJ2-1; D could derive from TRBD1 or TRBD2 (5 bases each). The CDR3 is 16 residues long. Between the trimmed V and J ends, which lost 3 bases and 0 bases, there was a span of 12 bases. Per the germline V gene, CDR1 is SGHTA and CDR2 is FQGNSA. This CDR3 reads CASSFGTPSSYNEQFL. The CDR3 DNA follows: TGTGCCAGCAGCTTCGGGACGCCAAGCTCCTACAATGAGCAGTTCTTA.

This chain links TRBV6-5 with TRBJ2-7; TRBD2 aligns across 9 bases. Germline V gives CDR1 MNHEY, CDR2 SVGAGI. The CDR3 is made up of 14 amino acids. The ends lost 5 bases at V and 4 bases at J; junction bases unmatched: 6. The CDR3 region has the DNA TGTGCCAGCAGTGGGGGACTAGCAGGTTACGAGCAGTACTTC. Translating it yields CASSGGLAGYEQYF.

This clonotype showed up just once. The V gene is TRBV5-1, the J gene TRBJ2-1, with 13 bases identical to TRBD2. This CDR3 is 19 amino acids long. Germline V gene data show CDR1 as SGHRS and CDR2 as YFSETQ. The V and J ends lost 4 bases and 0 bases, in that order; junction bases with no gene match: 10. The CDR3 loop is CASSPKTSGGPYSYNEQFF. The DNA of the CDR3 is TGCGCCAGCAGCCCGAAGACTAGCGGGGGGCCCTACTCCTACAATGAGCAGTTCTTC.

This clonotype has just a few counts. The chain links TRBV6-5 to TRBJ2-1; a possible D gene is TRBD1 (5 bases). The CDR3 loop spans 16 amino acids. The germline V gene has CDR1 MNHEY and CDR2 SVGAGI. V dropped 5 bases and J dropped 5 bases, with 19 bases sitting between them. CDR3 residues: CASSLRQRTNHNEQFF. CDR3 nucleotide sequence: TGTGCCAGCAGTCTCCGACAGCGAACTAACCACAATGAGCAGTTCTTC.

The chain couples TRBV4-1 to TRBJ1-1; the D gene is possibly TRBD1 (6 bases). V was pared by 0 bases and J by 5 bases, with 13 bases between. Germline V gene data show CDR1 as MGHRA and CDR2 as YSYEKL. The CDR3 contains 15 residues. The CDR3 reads CASSQDLGARTEAFF. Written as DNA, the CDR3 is TGCGCCAGCAGCCAAGATTTGGGGGCGCGAACTGAAGCTTTCTTT.

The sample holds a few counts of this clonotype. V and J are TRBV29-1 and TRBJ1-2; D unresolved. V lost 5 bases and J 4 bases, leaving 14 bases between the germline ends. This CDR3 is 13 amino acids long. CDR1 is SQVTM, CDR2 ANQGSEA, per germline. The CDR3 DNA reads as TGCAGCGTTATTGCCGAGACTAGCTATGGCTACACCTTC. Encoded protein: CSVIAETSYGYTF. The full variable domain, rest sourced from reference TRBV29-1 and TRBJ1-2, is SAVISQKPSRDICQRGTSLTIQCQVDSQVTMMFWYRQQPGQSLTLIATANQGSEATYESGFVIDKFPISRPNLTFSTLTVSNMSPEDSSIYLCSVIAETSYGYTFGSGTRLTVV.

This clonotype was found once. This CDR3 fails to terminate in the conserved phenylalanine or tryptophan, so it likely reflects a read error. CDR3 sequence reads: CASSYYTPETGGNTEAFL. The CDR3 DNA sequence: TGTGCCAGCAGTTATTATACCCCCGAAACAGGGGGGAACACTGAAGCTTTCTTG. J is TRBJ1-1 and V is TRBV6-5; 8 bases fit TRBD1. Germline CDR1 is MNHEY and CDR2 is SVGAGI. The CDR3 length is 18 residues. After removal of 3 bases from V and 1 base from J, the junction contained 13 bases not matched to a gene.

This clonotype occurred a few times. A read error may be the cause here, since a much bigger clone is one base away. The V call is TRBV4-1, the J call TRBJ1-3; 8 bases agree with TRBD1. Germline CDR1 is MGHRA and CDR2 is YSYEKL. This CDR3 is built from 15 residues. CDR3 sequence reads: CSSSQDRGSGNTIYF. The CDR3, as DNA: TGCTCCAGCAGCCAAGACAGGGGCTCTGGAAACACCATATATTTT.

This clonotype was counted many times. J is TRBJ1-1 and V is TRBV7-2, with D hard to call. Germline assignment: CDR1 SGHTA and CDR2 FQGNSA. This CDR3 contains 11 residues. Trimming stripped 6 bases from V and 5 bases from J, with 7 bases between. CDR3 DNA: TGTGCCAGCAGTCCCTATACTGAAGCTTTCTTT. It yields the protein CASSPYTEAFF. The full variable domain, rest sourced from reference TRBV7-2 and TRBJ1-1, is GAGVSQSPSNKVTEKGKDVELRCDPISGHTALYWYRQSLGQGLEFLIYFQGNSAPDKSGLPSDRFSAERTGGSVSTLTIQRTQQEDSAVYLCASSPYTEAFFGQGTRLTVV.

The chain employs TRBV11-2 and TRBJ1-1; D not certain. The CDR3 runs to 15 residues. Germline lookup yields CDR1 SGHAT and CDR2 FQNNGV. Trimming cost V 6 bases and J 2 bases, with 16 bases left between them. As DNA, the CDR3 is TGTGCCAGCAGTTATCAAACCGGAATCAACACTGAAGCTTTCTTT. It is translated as CASSYQTGINTEAFF.

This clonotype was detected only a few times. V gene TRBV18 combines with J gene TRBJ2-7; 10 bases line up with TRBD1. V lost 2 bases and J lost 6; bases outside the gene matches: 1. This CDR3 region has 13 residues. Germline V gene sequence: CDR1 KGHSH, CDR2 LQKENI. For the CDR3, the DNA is TGTGCCAGCTCACCAGGGACAGGGGCCGAGCAGTACTTC. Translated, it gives CASSPGTGAEQYF.